Below are 7 T cell receptor beta chains sequenced from a single sample in a study of shared clonotypes between healthy human individuals. Method: immunoSEQ multiplex PCR; TCRdb's copy keeps in-frame clones and lacks some. The top ten clones hold over 0.3% of a sample with over a million clones, about 98.5% of them seen once. The sample consisted of naive CD4+ T cells sorted from blood. Noted subset: CD45RA+ positively selected. Receptors originate from a man under 40 in good health.

This chain links TRBV7-3 with TRBJ1-2; no reliable D call. Germline values: CDR1 SGHTA, CDR2 FQGTGA. V was trimmed by 3 bases and J by 6 bases, leaving 14 bases between them. This CDR3 is built from 14 residues. The CDR3 region has the DNA TGTGCCAGCAGCTTCACAGCCGCTAGGGATGGCTACACCTTC. Translating it yields CASSFTAARDGYTF.

The gene calls are TRBV5-1 and TRBJ1-3; TRBD1 might be the D (5 bases). V lost 7 bases and J 4 bases, leaving 12 bases between the germline ends. Germline-derived CDR1 and CDR2 are SGHRS and YFSETQ. The CDR3 covers 13 residues. The DNA for the CDR3 is TGCGCCAGCGGACCCCAGGGCGGAAACACCATATATTTT. It specifies CASGPQGGNTIYF.

The gene calls are TRBV5-5 and TRBJ1-3, with a possible D match to TRBD1 (6 bases). V was pared by 4 bases and J by 7 bases, with 15 bases between. The CDR3 contains 14 residues. Germline loops: CDR1 SGHKS, CDR2 YYEKEE (reference sequence). DNA for the CDR3: TGTGCCAGCAGCCTAGAGGGGGTAGGGAACACCATATATTTT. Protein sequence: CASSLEGVGNTIYF.

Remarks on this clone: The junction and the germline gene differ at one end; a read error may be behind it. This chain links TRBV7-7 with TRBJ2-1, with no clear D. The CDR3 sequence is 15 residues long. Germline values: CDR1 SSHAT, CDR2 FNYEAQ (reference sequence). The CDR3 region is CASSLGGQTYNEQFF. CDR3 coding DNA: TGTGCTAGCAGCTTAGGCGGCCAAACCTACAATGAGCAGTTCTTC.

This clone was seen only once. The chain uses TRBV18 and TRBJ1-2; D not resolved. V lost 4 bases, J lost 7 bases, and 13 bases lay in between. The CDR3 consists of 13 residues. Germline V gene lookup returns CDR1 KGHSH and CDR2 LQKENI. The CDR3: CASSLIGAGGYTF. The CDR3 coding sequence is TGTGCCAGCTCACTAATCGGCGCCGGTGGCTACACCTTC. The complete variable domain, with remaining parts taken from reference TRBV18 and TRBJ1-2, reads NAGVMQNPRHLVRRRGQEARLRCSPMKGHSHVYWYRQLPEEGLKFMVYLQKENIIDESGMPKERFSAEFPKEGPSILRIQQVVRGDSAAYFCASSLIGAGGYTFGSGTRLTVV.

The chain has TRBV18 and TRBJ1-1, with no clear D. V gave up 2 bases and J gave up 1 base, with 8 bases separating them. The CDR3 is 14 residues long. Germline lookup yields CDR1 KGHSH and CDR2 LQKENI. CDR3 in amino acids: CASSPNLGNTEAFF. The CDR3 DNA reads TGTGCCAGCTCACCAAATCTCGGGAACACTGAAGCTTTCTTT.

The chain combines TRBV6-5 with TRBJ1-1, with D possibly matching TRBD1 (5 bases). This CDR3 spans 13 amino acids. Germline assignment: CDR1 MNHEY and CDR2 SVGAGI. With 6 bases removed from V and 3 bases from J, the gap between germline ends came to 11 bases. The CDR3 region has the DNA TGTGCCAGCAGCCGCCGCAGGGACACTGAAGCTTTCTTT. Translated: CASSRRRDTEAFF.